This T cell receptor (beta chain) was captured by sequencing in a study of blood T cell repertoires in COVID-19. The ends were cut back, 4 bases at V and 0 bases at J, with 7 bases in the middle. In germline, CDR1 is ENHRY, CDR2 SYGVKD. There are 13 residues in the CDR3. This table comes from immunoSEQ multiplex PCR, and its TCRdb copy is limited to in-frame clones, with some not included. The table lists approximately 100,000 clones, 85% of them singletons. This clonotype was obtained from a man at least 80 years old with acute or convalescent COVID-19. This rearrangement joins TRBV10-3 to TRBJ2-7; TRBD1 might be the D (6 bases). Sequenced material: peripheral blood. The CDR3 coding sequence is TGTGCCATCAGTGGGGACAACTCCTACGAGCAGTACTTC. It is translated as CAISGDNSYEQYF.